What follows is one TCR beta chain and its context. The CDR3 contains 14 residues. Germline assignment: CDR1 LGHDT and CDR2 YNNKEL (reference sequence). Trimming removed 4 bases at V and 2 bases at J, with 9 bases between. The sample is drawn from a study of blood T cell repertoires in COVID-19. Overall study context: Both acute and convalescent COVID-19 samples were obtained from the United States, Italy and Spain. Sample material is recorded as cDNA or gDNA derived from T cells, B-cell-depleted T cells, or PBMCs.

Followed over time, Seattle patients had been enrolled while infection was active. Original analysis: From reference gene primer amplification, estimates of nucleated cell counts were derived. The assay was immunoSEQ multiplex PCR, and TCRdb's table has in-frame clones only and misses some. The D gene and trimming were derived from the DNA, and the V and J assignments and clone size from that table. Among roughly 200,000 clones listed, more than 80% were seen once. Input material: peripheral blood. V usage is TRBV3-1 (or the pseudogene TRBV3-2) and J usage is TRBJ1-5; D unresolved. The sequence came from a woman older than 75 with COVID-19, enrolled during active disease. The CDR3 region is CASSLSGGNQPQHF. The CDR3, as DNA: TGTGCCAGCAGCCTCAGCGGCGGCAATCAGCCCCAGCATTTT.